The clone carrying this TCR beta chain has only a few counts. The data are from a study of blood T cell repertoires in COVID-19. The CDR3 runs 17 residues. Trimming left V 3 bases short and J 3 bases short, with 18 bases between. Germline V gene sequence: CDR1 SGDLS, CDR2 YYNGEE. Researchers sorted participants into cohorts using their self-reported clinical history. Authors' data handling: From reference gene primer amplification, estimates of nucleated cell counts were derived. Some clones are missing from TCRdb's copy, which holds only in-frame ones; the method was immunoSEQ multiplex PCR. Clone size and V and J calls were adopted from that table, with D and trimming inferred from the DNA. Altogether around 150,000 clones are present, around 80% being singletons, with the ten largest covering about 6%.

Specimen: PBMCs or T cells enriched from blood (not recorded which). The source of this sequence is a man in his forties or fifties who had recovered from COVID-19. This rearrangement joins TRBV9 to TRBJ2-2; maybe TRBD2 (5 bases). The CDR3 protein is CASSGEKGSVYTGELFF. The DNA for the CDR3 is TGTGCCAGCAGCGGGGAGAAAGGGTCGGTGTACACCGGGGAGCTGTTTTTT.